One T cell receptor (delta chain) is described in this entry. This clone showed up many times. No cognate antigen has been identified for it. Per-nucleotide qualities are absent, and no much larger clonotype sits a single base away. Other DNA sequences of this sample code for an identical CDR3. These data are taken from a study of gamma-delta T cells after stem cell transplantation (dated by TCRdb to about 2016). Library construction relied on RT-PCR. Instrument used: Illumina MiSeq. Clonotypes were called again by TCRdb from the public reads via CATT, and duplicate nucleotide sequences were then merged into one entry. This sample gives around 16,000 delta-chain clones in total; approximately 8.5% of them show up just once. The ten top clones hold around 64% of the sample. V is trimmed back by 1 base and J by 18 bases, and the junction contains 28 bases that no gene match accounts for. Spanning cysteine to phenylalanine, the CDR3 consists of 20 amino acids. Of the read, only the CDR3 DNA is kept; its 60 bases are in frame from base 1. CDR1 and CDR2 were assigned from the germline V gene as GEAIGNYY and EKD.

The receptor comes from a human donor. It is not recorded whose cells these are; they may come from a transplant donor. Sequencing was carried out using gamma-delta T cells. The chain was built from TRDV2 and TRDJ3; 8 middle bases align to TRDD3. This receptor carries the CDR3 CACDTPDGGSSSCDTRPMFF. Read as DNA, the sequence is TGTGCCTGTGACACTCCCGATGGGGGATCCTCCTCCTGTGACACCCGCCCGATGTTTTTC.